The sequence of this T cell receptor (beta chain) was determined in a study of shared clonotypes between healthy human individuals. There are 13 residues in the CDR3. Trimming left V 5 bases short and J 7 bases short, with 12 bases between. Germline CDR1 and CDR2: MNHEY and SMNVEV (reference sequence). Deep was the level at which the assay was run. Measured with immunoSEQ multiplex PCR; TCRdb has only the in-frame clones, and not every one. There are 650,000 to 700,000 clones in the sample; about 90% occur only once, and about 34% lies in the top ten. About this clone: Its antigen is not known.

Study-wide results and limits: Four donors shared 5% to 5.5% of their naive CD4 clonotypes.

This receptor was identified in a man between 18 and 35 years old in good health. Some clones in this sample may be carry-over from other donors' samples. What was sequenced was memory CD8+ T cells from PBMCs. As to subset: CD45RO+ cells pooled with CCR7-negative TemRA cells. The J gene is TRBJ1-5, the V gene TRBV27, with D unclear. The CDR3 loop reads CASSRGWGQPQHF. CDR3 sequence (DNA): TGTGCCAGCAGTCGGGGATGGGGACAGCCCCAGCATTTT.